These 20 T cell receptor beta chains were all obtained from the same sample, sequenced in a study of T-cell reconstitution after alpha-beta-depleted transplantation in children listed by TCRdb under 2016. The label giving this sample's treatment or condition can be read as: allogeneic hematopoietic cell transplantation with graft depleted of TCRalphabeta T cells and CD19 B cells. The receptor library was made with PCR. Instrument used: Illumina HiSeq 2500. TCR library preparation used molecular barcoding, with unique molecular identifiers applied to normalize quantification of the TCRbeta repertoire. TCRdb ran its own pipeline on the public reads, namely fastp trimming at Q25 and MiXCR clone calling, and kept in-frame beta chains. CDR3 protein duplicates are merged, each entry listing the most common genes and DNA. The sample contains over 200,000 distinct CDR3 sequences, around a sixth of them found a single time. The ten top clones hold about 39% of the sample.

Sequencing used PBMCs, mostly from graft donor cells, obtained 360 days after TCRalphabeta/CD19-depleted stem cell transplant. These receptors all come from a male patient between 2 and 10 years old who had a stem cell transplant for acute lymphoblastic leukemia, so the T cells may come from the graft donor.

In this sample, this clonotype turned up many times. This rearrangement joins TRBV11-2 to TRBJ2-2; TRBD2 aligns across 8 bases. CDR1 is SGHAT and CDR2 is FQNNGV in the germline V gene. This CDR3 comprises 19 residues. Unmatched junction bases numbered 13, after V lost 4 bases and J lost 0 bases. The CDR3 spells CASSSRRARGASNTGELFF. DNA for the CDR3: TGTGCCAGCAGCTCCAGGAGGGCGCGGGGGGCCTCGAACACCGGGGAGCTGTTTTTT.

This clonotype has a handful of counts. The V call is TRBV5-1, the J call TRBJ1-6; 8 positions agree with TRBD1. This CDR3 is built from 15 residues. The V segment lost 4 bases and the J segment 7 bases; nucleotides outside the gene matches: 7. From germline, CDR1 is SGHRS and CDR2 YFSETQ. CDR3 loop: CASSRTGKENSPLHF. For the CDR3, the DNA is TGCGCCAGCAGCCGGACAGGGAAGGAGAATTCACCCCTCCACTTT.

The chain employs TRBV7-3 and TRBJ2-3; 9 positions agree with TRBD2. V was clipped by 3 bases and J by 0 bases; unmatched bases: 1. The germline gives CDR1 SGHTA, CDR2 FQGTGA. The CDR3 has 15 amino acids. The CDR3 DNA follows: TGTGCCAGCAGCTTTACTAGCGGGAGCACAGATACGCAGTATTTT. Amino acid sequence: CASSFTSGSTDTQYF. The full variable domain, in which reference TRBV7-3 and TRBJ2-3 provide the parts outside the CDR3, is GAGVSQTPSNKVTEKGKYVELRCDPISGHTALYWYRQSLGQGPEFLIYFQGTGAADDSGLPNDRFFAVRPEGSVSTLKIQRTERGDSAVYLCASSFTSGSTDTQYFGPGTRLTVL.

This clonotype was recorded a few times. The rearrangement uses TRBV6-1 and TRBJ2-5; 7 bases agree with TRBD1. The V gene's germline CDR1 is MNHNS and CDR2 SASEGT. Unmatched junction bases numbered 8, after V lost 5 bases and J lost 2 bases. The CDR3 spans 15 residues. CDR3 nucleotides: TGTGCCAGCAGTACAATAGGGACAGCTCAAGAGACCCAGTACTTC. Translation gives CASSTIGTAQETQYF.

This clonotype has just a few counts. The V gene is TRBV29-1, the J gene TRBJ2-5; TRBD1 agrees at 7 bases. The CDR3 runs to 14 residues. Trimming took 7 bases from V and 3 from J; bases not matched to a gene: 11. CDR1 and CDR2 from the germline V gene are SQVTM and ANQGSEA. CDR3 nucleotides: TGCAGCGGCAAGACTGGGACAGCCAAAGAGACCCAGTACTTC. It translates to CSGKTGTAKETQYF.

There are many counts of this clonotype. The J gene is TRBJ2-2, the V gene TRBV3-1, with TRBD2 identical over 9 bases. The CDR3 consists of 18 residues. V lost 4 bases and J lost 4; bases outside the gene matches: 13. Germline values: CDR1 LGHDT, CDR2 YNNKEL (reference sequence). CDR3 bases: TGTGCCAGCAGCCCGGTTCTGGCGGGGGGGCCGGGCACCGGGGAGCTGTTTTTT. Protein: CASSPVLAGGPGTGELFF.

This clonotype was counted at least ten times. The chain employs TRBV12-3 or TRBV12-4 and TRBJ2-3; a weak D match, TRBD1 (5 bases). The CDR3 has 16 residues. V was shortened by 6 bases and J by 4 bases, with 20 bases between the two germline ends. The CDR3 protein is CASREPGSFIPDTQYF. CDR3 nucleotides: TGTGCCAGCAGGGAACCAGGGTCGTTTATCCCAGATACGCAGTATTTT.

This chain connects TRBV5-1 to TRBJ2-1, with TRBD2 matching 13 bases. Germline V gene data show CDR1 as SGHRS and CDR2 as YFSETQ. V lost 4 bases, J lost 0 bases, and 7 bases stayed unmatched. CDR3 length: 18 residues. CDR3 in DNA: TGCGCCAGCAGCCCGAGACTAGCGGGAGGTTCCTCCTACAATGAGCAGTTCTTC. Its protein is CASSPRLAGGSSYNEQFF.

This clonotype was seen more than once but under ten times. This sequence joins TRBV2 and TRBJ2-5, with TRBD1 matching over 8 bases. The J segment lost 3 bases and the V segment lost 6 bases, leaving 6 bases of the junction unmatched. The CDR3 runs to 14 residues. CDR1 is SNHLY, CDR2 FYNNEI, per germline. The DNA for the CDR3 is TGTGCCAGCAGGGGACAGGACTACAAAGAGACCCAGTACTTC. This translates into CASRGQDYKETQYF.

The chain recombines TRBV5-5 with TRBJ2-3; D call uncertain. The CDR3 loop spans 15 amino acids. Trimming took off 3 bases at V and 4 bases at J, with 15 bases between the two ends. Germline CDR1 is SGHKS and CDR2 is YYEKEE (reference sequence). The CDR3 nucleotides are TGTGCCAGCAGCTGGGGTTTCCTGGGCTCAGATACGCAGTATTTT. Its protein product is CASSWGFLGSDTQYF.

V is TRBV9 and J is TRBJ2-2; 7 nucleotides agree with TRBD1. The germline CDR1 and CDR2 sequences are SGDLS and YYNGEE. The ends lost 5 bases at V and 6 bases at J; junction bases unmatched: 4. The CDR3 is 13 residues long. The CDR3 DNA reads as TGTGCCAGCAGAAGTACAGGGGCCGGGGAGCTGTTTTTT. Protein: CASRSTGAGELFF.

This clonotype was detected a few times. This chain joins TRBV6-5 and TRBJ2-3; the D is unclear. Germline values: CDR1 MNHEY, CDR2 SVGAGI. The length of the CDR3 is 15 residues. The ends were cut back, 2 bases at V and 3 bases at J, with 12 bases in the middle. The CDR3 region has the DNA TGTGCCAGCAGTTACGGCCGCCCTGGGACAGATACGCAGTATTTT. Amino acid sequence: CASSYGRPGTDTQYF.

The rearrangement joins TRBV27 to TRBJ2-1; 8 bases are shared with TRBD1. This CDR3 has 16 residues. Trimming took 0 bases from V and 3 from J; bases not matched to a gene: 4. In germline, CDR1 is MNHEY, CDR2 SMNVEV (reference sequence). The CDR3 here is CASSLSEQGDYNEQFF. DNA of the CDR3: TGTGCCAGCAGTTTATCGGAACAGGGGGACTACAATGAGCAGTTCTTC.

This clonotype appeared a few times. V gene TRBV6-8 combines with J gene TRBJ2-5, with 9 bases identical to TRBD2. The junction had 8 bases not matched to a gene; V was cut back by 1 base and J by 5 bases. The CDR3 has 16 residues. Germline CDR1 reads MNHGY; CDR2 reads SAAAGT. Here the CDR3 reads CASSYCISGSGETQYF. The CDR3 region has the DNA TGTGCCAGCAGTTACTGCATTAGCGGGAGTGGTGAGACCCAGTACTTC.

This clonotype appeared a few times. J is TRBJ1-1 and V is TRBV3-1, with D maybe TRBD1 (5 bases). V lost 2 bases and J lost 1, with 8 bases in between. This CDR3 has 14 amino acids. Germline V gives CDR1 LGHDT, CDR2 YNNKEL (reference sequence). The CDR3 nucleotides read TGTGCCAGCAGCCAATTGGGGGGGAACACTGAAGCTTTCTTT. Its protein product is CASSQLGGNTEAFF.

This clonotype appeared a few times. This chain joins TRBV7-9 and TRBJ2-3, with D perhaps TRBD1 or TRBD2 (6 bases each). Germline CDR1 SEHNR, CDR2 FQNEAQ (reference sequence). The CDR3 extends over 15 amino acids. With 5 bases removed from V and 13 bases from J, the gap between germline ends came to 25 bases. CDR3 in DNA: TGTGCCAGCAGCGGGGGGCGGGTCCCGGGCGAATCAGAGTATTTT. Translating gives CASSGGRVPGESEYF.

J is TRBJ1-5 and V is TRBV10-3; TRBD1 agrees at 7 bases. Germline V gene data show CDR1 as ENHRY and CDR2 as SYGVKD. This CDR3 comprises 14 residues. V lost 5 bases and J lost 3; bases outside the gene matches: 4. CDR3 loop: CAISKGQHNQPQHF. The CDR3 bases are TGTGCCATCAGTAAGGGACAGCACAATCAGCCCCAGCATTTT.

In its sample, this clonotype was seen a few times. The genes are TRBV5-1 and TRBJ2-5; the D call may be TRBD1 or TRBD2 (5 bases each). CDR1 SGHRS and CDR2 YFSETQ come from the germline V gene. Trimming pared 4 bases from V and 1 base from J, leaving 17 bases between. This CDR3 spans 16 amino acids. The chain's CDR3 is CASSPGTVGRQETQYF. The DNA for the CDR3 is TGCGCCAGCAGCCCGGGGACGGTGGGCCGCCAAGAGACCCAGTACTTC.

V usage is TRBV6-2 or TRBV6-3 and J usage is TRBJ1-5; 7 nucleotides line up with TRBD1. V trimming: 7 bases; J trimming: 0 bases; junction bases outside the gene matches: 9. Looked up from germline, CDR1 is MNHEY and CDR2 is SVGEGT. The CDR3 loop spans 16 amino acids. CDR3 sequence reads: CASNPGQFYSNQPQHF. Written as DNA, the CDR3 is TGTGCCAGCAACCCGGGACAGTTTTATAGCAATCAGCCCCAGCATTTT.

This clonotype was recorded a few times. The chain carries TRBV29-1 and TRBJ2-1, with 10 bases aligning to TRBD1. The CDR3 length is 15 residues. V shed 8 bases and J 7 bases; nucleotides not matched to a gene: 14. CDR1 and CDR2 (germline): SQVTM, ANQGSEA. The CDR3 loop reads CSSNLRDRGNNEQFF. The DNA for the CDR3 is TGCAGCTCCAATTTGCGGGACAGGGGTAATAATGAGCAGTTCTTC.